This TCR beta chain was recovered during a study of tumor-infiltrating lymphocytes in primary liver carcinoma. Study findings and constraints: The proportion of top clones found throughout all five tumor regions was only about 7-25%. In tumor-adjacent and tumor-blood pairs, overlap was lower than in tumor region pairs.

Co-extraction of RNA and DNA was performed on about 19-32 mg of unsorted bulk tissue. The input was approximately 500 ng total RNA; TCR beta cDNA was made from it with a constant-region primer. TCR beta libraries came from three nested multiplex PCR rounds using slightly modified ARM-PCR. TCRdb fed the multiplex PCR reads into MiXCR, producing one record per CDR3 protein. The table has around 29,000 distinct CDR3 sequences, around 70% seen once; the top ten hold more than 30%. As for this clonotype: The antigen remains undetermined. Relative to the germline gene, one junction end is altered; a read error may explain this.

The receptor's source is a woman aged 25 to 39 with primary liver carcinoma and hepatitis B virus infection. Sequencing was performed on liver tumor tissue from sampling region 3. The subset denotes: tumor region T3, left-lateral pole.

For the CDR3, the DNA is TGTGCAATCAATCCCACGGCGACCCGGGATCAGCAGTTCTTC. Its translation is CAINPTATRDQQFF. The V and J genes are TRBV10-3 and TRBJ2-1; tentative D call: TRBD2 (5 bases). The CDR3 covers 14 residues. Germline-derived CDR1 and CDR2 are ENHRY and SYGVKD.